A selection of T cell receptor beta chains follows, all from one sample in a study of beta chain features in type 1 diabetes. Assay: immunoSEQ multiplex PCR; the TCRdb copy retains only in-frame clones and omits some. The sample records fewer than 400,000 clones, 7% to 9% being singletons. The sequenced sample consisted of central memory CD4+ T cells from blood. These TCRs come from a woman aged 18-29 years in good health. CDR3s leave out the opening cysteine and the closing phenylalanine or tryptophan. D genes are given only for firm matches.

J: TRBJ2-5
V: TRBV4-2
D: TRBD2
length: 17
CDR3: ASSQAGVLAGGPQETQY

J: TRBJ2-3
V: TRBV7-2
D: TRBD2
length: 15
CDR3: ASSFREGGRGTDTQY

J: TRBJ2-5
V: TRBV6-1
D: NA
length: 10
CDR3: ASSGTIQTQY

J: TRBJ1-4
V: TRBV7-8
D: NA
length: 12
CDR3: ASSQGRINEKLF

J: TRBJ2-3
V: TRBV28
D: NA
length: 12
CDR3: ASSSPFSTDTQY

J: TRBJ1-3
V: TRBV4-1
D: TRBD1
length: 14
CDR3: ASSQDSGGSGNTIY

J: TRBJ2-1
V: TRBV28
D: TRBD2
length: 15
CDR3: ASTSGGRASSYNEQF

J: TRBJ2-5
V: TRBV7-3
D: TRBD2
length: 13
CDR3: ASSPRGGRFETQY

J: TRBJ2-1
V: TRBV28
D: TRBD2
length: 11
CDR3: ASSSPTSVEQF

J: TRBJ2-5
V: TRBV5-4
D: TRBD2
length: 12
CDR3: ASRRGGNQETQY

J: TRBJ2-3
V: TRBV29-1
D: NA
length: 10
CDR3: SVDLNTDTQY

J: TRBJ1-2
V: TRBV6-1
D: NA
length: 10
CDR3: ASTPRRYGYT

J: TRBJ1-4
V: TRBV7-6
D: NA
length: 12
CDR3: ASRTSPNGEKLF

J: TRBJ2-3
V: TRBV5-6
D: NA
length: 12
CDR3: ASSLRVPGDTQY

J: TRBJ2-5
V: TRBV28
D: NA
length: 11
CDR3: ASSLAVQETQY

J: TRBJ2-7
V: TRBV4-3
D: TRBD2
length: 15
CDR3: ASSQDGSSGRRHEQY

J: TRBJ1-2
V: TRBV28
D: NA
length: 12
CDR3: ASSWVRARNGYT

J: TRBJ1-5
V: TRBV4-3
D: NA
length: 13
CDR3: ASSQDRSTSRPQH

J: TRBJ2-5
V: TRBV9
D: NA
length: 12
CDR3: ASSVEQDQETQY

J: TRBJ2-1
V: TRBV29-1
D: NA
length: 12
CDR3: SVAGKYSYNEQF

J: TRBJ1-5
V: TRBV19
D: NA
length: 11
CDR3: ASTGTLNQPQH

J: TRBJ2-1
V: TRBV20-1
D: NA
length: 7
CDR3: STEREQF

J: TRBJ2-3
V: TRBV10-3
D: TRBD1
length: 11
CDR3: AISRDRADTQY

J: TRBJ2-1
V: TRBV5-6
D: TRBD2
length: 15
CDR3: ASSLPGLAGGPGEQF

J: TRBJ2-3
V: TRBV4-2
D: NA
length: 15
CDR3: ASSQKSRTASTDTQY

J: TRBJ2-3
V: TRBV7-2
D: NA
length: 11
CDR3: ASRGAAPDTQY

J: TRBJ2-2
V: TRBV7-8
D: NA
length: 15
CDR3: ASSLRLATSFTGELF

J: TRBJ2-7
V: TRBV6-1
D: TRBD2
length: 15
CDR3: ASSERTSGSFSYEQY

J: TRBJ2-3
V: TRBV4-2
D: NA
length: 16
CDR3: ASSQKSSGRATTDTQY

J: TRBJ2-6
V: TRBV7-2
D: NA
length: 12
CDR3: ASSRDSGANVLT

J: TRBJ2-3
V: TRBV2
D: NA
length: 13
CDR3: ASSKGEGPPDTQY